The 29 T cell receptor beta chains below were found in one sample sequenced in a study of OX40 agonist ivuxolimab in advanced cancers. TCRdb's table, derived via immunoSEQ multiplex PCR, lists solely in-frame clones and lacks some. The data hold roughly 95,000 clones, with about nine tenths observed a single time. The sequences come from CD4+ or CD8+ T cells sorted from blood, collected in a trial of the OX40 agonist ivuxolimab. Every receptor here comes from an adult with an advanced solid tumor such as melanoma, head and neck, liver or kidney cancer.

CDR3 in DNA: TGTGCCAGCAGCGGATCCGGGACCCCACAAGAGACCCAGTACTTC. The encoded protein is CASSGSGTPQETQYF. The chain recombines TRBV5-4 with TRBJ2-5, with D perhaps assigned TRBD1 or TRBD2 (5 bases each). The germline V gene has CDR1 SGHNT and CDR2 YYREEE (reference sequence). This CDR3 contains 15 residues. V shed 4 bases and J shed 2 bases, with 15 bases lying between them.

The chain uses TRBV18 and TRBJ2-2, with D perhaps given as TRBD1 or TRBD2 (5 bases each). The CDR3 consists of 13 residues. V dropped 6 bases and J dropped 9 bases, with 14 bases sitting between them. CDR1 KGHSH and CDR2 LQKENI come from the germline V gene. Here the CDR3 reads CASSLGTGWELFF. CDR3 nucleotides: TGTGCCAGCTCCCTCGGGACGGGCTGGGAGCTGTTTTTT.

This clone was recorded a few times. The CDR3 DNA reads TGTGCCAGCAGTGATAAGGGGAAAGGCAATCAGCCCCAGCATTTT. Protein product: CASSDKGKGNQPQHF. The V gene is TRBV6-6, the J gene TRBJ1-5, with a weak D call TRBD1 (5 bases). Deletions cut 5 bases from V and 2 bases from J, with 13 bases between. Germline V gene data show CDR1 as MNHNY and CDR2 as SVGAGI (reference sequence). CDR3 length: 15 residues.

The CDR3 loop reads CASSYRRSGGETQYF. Here the CDR3 DNA reads TGTGCCAGCAGTTACAGGCGGAGCGGGGGAGAGACCCAGTACTTC. The chain joins TRBV6-5 to TRBJ2-5; 8 bases align to TRBD2. The CDR3 covers 15 residues. V dropped 2 bases and J dropped 4; count of bases not matched to a gene: 6. Germline V gene sequence: CDR1 MNHEY, CDR2 SVGAGI.

This sequence joins TRBV10-3 and TRBJ2-7; 7 nucleotides match TRBD2. The V and J ends lost 3 bases and 3 bases, in that order; junction bases with no gene match: 8. CDR3 length: 15 residues. Per germline, CDR1 ENHRY and CDR2 SYGVKD. The CDR3 nucleotides read TGTGCCATCAGTGATTCGAGCGGGACCCACTACGAGCAGTACTTC. This sequence encodes CAISDSSGTHYEQYF.

The rearrangement uses TRBV2 and TRBJ1-2, with unresolved D. Looked up from germline, CDR1 is SNHLY and CDR2 is FYNNEI. The CDR3 covers 12 residues. Trimming stripped 4 bases from V and 4 bases from J, with 7 bases between. The CDR3, as DNA: TGTGCCAGCAGTGGACAAGCCTATGGCTACACCTTC. Translating it yields CASSGQAYGYTF.

V is TRBV5-1 and J is TRBJ1-2; 10 nucleotides agree with TRBD1. Per germline, CDR1 SGHRS and CDR2 YFSETQ. The CDR3 runs to 18 residues. V gave up 3 bases and J gave up 4 bases; unmatched junction bases: 15. CDR3 region: CASSSTSGTGAQGYGYTF. As DNA, the CDR3 is TGCGCCAGCAGCTCCACGTCCGGGACAGGGGCGCAGGGCTATGGCTACACCTTC.

The rearrangement uses TRBV28 and TRBJ1-1; D might be TRBD1 (5 bases). The CDR3 is 13 amino acids. The ends were cut back, 4 bases at V and 1 base at J, with 7 bases in the middle. The germline gives CDR1 MDHEN, CDR2 SYDVKM. The CDR3 sequence is CASSSRENTEAFF. The DNA of the CDR3 is TGTGCCAGCAGTTCCAGGGAGAACACTGAAGCTTTCTTT.

The chain links TRBV28 to TRBJ2-1; 9 nucleotides align to TRBD2. The J segment lost 5 bases and the V segment lost 7 bases, leaving 9 bases of the junction unmatched. The CDR3 extends over 15 amino acids. CDR1 and CDR2 (germline): MDHEN, SYDVKM. The CDR3 here is CASTHPSGANNEQFF. The DNA of the CDR3 is TGTGCCAGCACTCATCCTAGCGGGGCCAACAATGAGCAGTTCTTC.

V and J are TRBV27 and TRBJ1-2, with 7 nucleotides matching TRBD1. This CDR3 is built from 14 residues. With 6 bases clipped from V and 0 bases from J, the junction kept 4 bases outside the gene matches. The germline V gene has CDR1 MNHEY and CDR2 SMNVEV (reference sequence). The CDR3 nucleotides are TGTGCCAGCAGCCCAGGACAGGCTAACTATGGCTACACCTTC. Amino acids: CASSPGQANYGYTF.

The rearrangement joins TRBV6-5 to TRBJ2-3, with unresolved D. V was pared by 6 bases and J by 11 bases, with 15 bases between. CDR3 length: 12 residues. Germline values: CDR1 MNHEY, CDR2 SVGAGI. CDR3 amino acids: CASSSSWFEQYF. The CDR3 DNA follows: TGTGCCAGCAGCTCCTCCTGGTTCGAGCAGTATTTT.

The gene calls are TRBV5-1 and TRBJ1-3, with a possible D match to TRBD1 (5 bases). The CDR3 spans 18 residues. Germline V gene data show CDR1 as SGHRS and CDR2 as YFSETQ. V was pared by 0 bases and J by 4 bases, with 20 bases between. The CDR3 loop is CASSLGPTEWGIGNTIYF. As DNA, the CDR3 is TGCGCCAGCAGCTTGGGCCCGACGGAATGGGGGATAGGAAACACCATATATTTT.

This chain uses TRBV6-1 with TRBJ2-3; the D gene is possibly TRBD1 (5 bases). Germline values: CDR1 MNHNS, CDR2 SASEGT. The CDR3 loop spans 13 amino acids. Deletions cut 4 bases from V and 2 bases from J, with 7 bases between. CDR3 loop: CASSATATDTQYF. The DNA for the CDR3 is TGTGCCAGCAGTGCGACAGCCACAGATACGCAGTATTTT.

This rearrangement joins TRBV10-3 to TRBJ2-5; 7 bases match TRBD1. The V segment lost 3 bases and the J segment 2 bases; nucleotides outside the gene matches: 3. The CDR3 runs 14 residues. Germline assignment: CDR1 ENHRY and CDR2 SYGVKD. The CDR3 DNA sequence: TGTGCCATCAGTGAACAGGGGCTACAAGAGACCCAGTACTTC. Its translation is CAISEQGLQETQYF.

This sequence joins TRBV14 and TRBJ1-1; D not resolved. V lost 1 base and J lost 8, with 8 bases in between. The CDR3 sequence is 12 residues long. The V gene's germline CDR1 is SGHDN and CDR2 FVKESK. CDR3 region: CASSQGRGEAFF. CDR3 DNA: TGTGCCAGCAGCCAAGGTCGGGGAGAAGCTTTCTTT. Drawing the rest from reference TRBV14 and TRBJ1-1, the complete variable domain is EAGVTQFPSHSVIEKGQTVTLRCDPISGHDNLYWYRRVMGKEIKFLLHFVKESKQDESGMPNNRFLAERTGGTYSTLKVQPAELEDSGVYFCASSQGRGEAFFGQGTRLTVV.

This clone was counted a few times. V usage is TRBV20-1 and J usage is TRBJ1-1; D is unclear. Trimming cost V 6 bases and J 9 bases, with 11 bases left between them. CDR1 and CDR2 (germline): DFQATT, SNEGSKA (reference sequence). The CDR3 sequence is 10 residues long. CDR3 bases: TGCAGTGCCGTAAAGGATAAAGCTTTCTTT. Its translation is CSAVKDKAFF.

The rearrangement joins TRBV7-2 to TRBJ1-5, with TRBD1 matching 8 bases. J gave up 2 bases and V 6 bases, and 3 bases lay outside the gene matches. Germline CDR1 and CDR2: SGHTA and FQGNSA. The CDR3 has 14 amino acids. CDR3 DNA: TGTGCCAGCAGTCCGGGACAGGGCAATCAGCCCCAGCATTTT. Its protein is CASSPGQGNQPQHF.

A few counts support this clone. The gene calls are TRBV6-1 and TRBJ2-5; perhaps D is TRBD1 or TRBD2 (6 bases each). V dropped 8 bases and J dropped 5 bases, with 21 bases sitting between them. Germline CDR1 is MNHNS and CDR2 is SASEGT. The CDR3 totals 15 residues. The CDR3 here is CASALFRRGGETQYF. CDR3 sequence (DNA): TGTGCCAGCGCCTTGTTCCGTCGAGGGGGGGAGACCCAGTACTTC.

This chain uses TRBV28 with TRBJ1-5, with TRBD1 as a possible D gene (5 bases). From germline, CDR1 is MDHEN and CDR2 SYDVKM. Trimming took off 2 bases at V and 4 bases at J, with 9 bases between the two ends. The CDR3 contains 14 residues. CDR3 in DNA: TGTGCCAGCAGTTTAGGGGGACCGAATCAGCCCCAGCATTTT. This codes for CASSLGGPNQPQHF.

The CDR3 DNA follows: TGCGCCAGCAGCTTGGGTCCGCCGAACACTGAAGCTTTCTTT. Its translation: CASSLGPPNTEAFF. The genes are TRBV5-1 and TRBJ1-1; D remains ambiguous. V lost 0 bases and J lost 1, with 7 bases in between. Germline V lookup: CDR1 SGHRS, CDR2 YFSETQ. The CDR3 contains 14 residues. The variable domain in full, completed from reference TRBV5-1 and TRBJ1-1, reads KAGVTQTPRYLIKTRGQQVTLSCSPISGHRSVSWYQQTPGQGLQFLFEYFSETQRNKGNFPGRFSGRQFSNSRSEMNVSTLELGDSALYLCASSLGPPNTEAFFGQGTRLTVV.

The chain uses TRBV11-1 and TRBJ2-1; no clear D gene. The CDR3 is 13 amino acids. Deletions cut 5 bases from V and 9 bases from J, with 14 bases between. Germline V CDR1 and CDR2: SGHAT, FQDESV (reference sequence). CDR3 loop: CASSPGPQIEQFF. CDR3 DNA: TGTGCCAGCAGCCCCGGGCCGCAAATTGAGCAGTTCTTC.

The rearrangement uses TRBV27 and TRBJ2-1; tentative D call: TRBD1 (6 bases). The CDR3 sequence is 13 residues long. Germline CDR1 is MNHEY and CDR2 is SMNVEV (reference sequence). V was trimmed by 7 bases and J by 7 bases, leaving 14 bases between them. The chain's CDR3 is CASNGYQGNEQFF. CDR3 coding DNA: TGTGCCAGCAACGGTTACCAGGGGAATGAGCAGTTCTTC.

In DNA, the CDR3 is TGTGCCAGCAGTTATGACAGCTCTGGAAACACCATATATTTT. Translated, it gives CASSYDSSGNTIYF. The genes are TRBV6-6 and TRBJ1-3, with a possible D match to TRBD1 (5 bases). The CDR3 runs 14 residues. Germline CDR1 and CDR2: MNHNY and SVGAGI (reference sequence). The V gene lost 3 bases and the J gene lost 0 bases, with 6 bases spanning the gap.

The rearrangement uses TRBV30 and TRBJ1-1; a weak D match, TRBD1 (6 bases). Germline V gene lookup returns CDR1 GTSNPN and CDR2 SVGIG (reference sequence). This CDR3 comprises 11 residues. Trimming removed 5 bases at V and 10 bases at J, with 14 bases between. The CDR3, as DNA: TGTGCCTGGGGCCCAGGGGAGCGAGCTTTCTTT. This encodes CAWGPGERAFF.

The V gene is TRBV19, the J gene TRBJ2-7; D not certain. CDR1 LNHDA and CDR2 SQIVND come from the germline V gene (reference sequence). CDR3 size: 14 residues. V was shortened by 5 bases and J by 0 bases, with 11 bases between the two germline ends. CDR3 sequence reads: CASSSRLNSYEQYF. Written as DNA, the CDR3 is TGTGCCAGTAGTTCACGACTGAACTCCTACGAGCAGTACTTC.

The chain uses TRBV5-6 and TRBJ2-5, with 7 nucleotides matching TRBD2. The CDR3 length is 14 residues. The germline V gene encodes CDR1 SGHDT and CDR2 YYEEEE. With 3 bases clipped from V and 5 bases from J, the junction kept 7 bases outside the gene matches. The CDR3 DNA follows: TGTGCCAGCAGCTCCACAGCGGGACGGGAGACCCAGTACTTC. Its translation: CASSSTAGRETQYF.

The genes are TRBV11-3 and TRBJ1-4; the match to TRBD1 covers 8 bases. This CDR3 has 15 residues. Losses at the gene ends were 3 bases for V and 4 bases for J; bases not matched to a gene: 4. Germline V gene sequence: CDR1 SGHNT, CDR2 YENEEA. The CDR3 region has the DNA TGTGCCAGCAGCTTGACAGGGGTGTTTAATGAAAAACTGTTTTTT. It yields the protein CASSLTGVFNEKLFF.

The rearrangement joins TRBV7-9 to TRBJ2-5; D gene ambiguous. CDR3 size: 11 residues. V was trimmed by 7 bases and J by 5 bases, leaving 8 bases between them. From germline, CDR1 is SEHNR and CDR2 FQNEAQ (reference sequence). The CDR3 loop reads CASTPRETQYF. The CDR3 DNA sequence: TGTGCCAGCACCCCCAGGGAGACCCAGTACTTC.

This chain uses TRBV11-1 with TRBJ2-1; 14 bases align to TRBD2. The V gene's germline CDR1 is SGHAT and CDR2 FQDESV (reference sequence). There are 17 residues in the CDR3. Trimming removed 5 bases from V and 3 bases from J; junction bases left unmatched: 6. The CDR3 region is CASSRRLAGGGYNEQFF. In DNA, the CDR3 is TGTGCCAGCAGCCGGCGACTAGCGGGAGGGGGCTACAATGAGCAGTTCTTC.